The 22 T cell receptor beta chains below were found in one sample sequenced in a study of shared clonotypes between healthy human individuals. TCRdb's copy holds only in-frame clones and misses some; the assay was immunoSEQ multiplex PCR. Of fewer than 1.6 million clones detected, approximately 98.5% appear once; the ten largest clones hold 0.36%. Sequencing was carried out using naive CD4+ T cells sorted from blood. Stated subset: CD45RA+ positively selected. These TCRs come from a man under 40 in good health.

The DNA of the CDR3 is TGTGCCAGCAGCTCCCCGAGCGGGAGCACAGATACGCAGTATTTT. Its translation: CASSSPSGSTDTQYF. The chain is built from TRBV7-9 and TRBJ2-3, with D tentatively TRBD2 (6 bases). The CDR3 consists of 15 residues. Looked up from germline, CDR1 is SEHNR and CDR2 is FQNEAQ (reference sequence). With 4 bases removed from V and 0 bases from J, the gap between germline ends came to 11 bases.

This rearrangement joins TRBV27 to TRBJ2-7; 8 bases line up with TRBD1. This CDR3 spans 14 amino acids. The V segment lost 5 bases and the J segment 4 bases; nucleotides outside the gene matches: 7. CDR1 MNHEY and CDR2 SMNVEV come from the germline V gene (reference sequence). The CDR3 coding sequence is TGTGCCAGCAGTCGAAAGACAGGGGAGTACGAGCAGTACTTC. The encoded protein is CASSRKTGEYEQYF.

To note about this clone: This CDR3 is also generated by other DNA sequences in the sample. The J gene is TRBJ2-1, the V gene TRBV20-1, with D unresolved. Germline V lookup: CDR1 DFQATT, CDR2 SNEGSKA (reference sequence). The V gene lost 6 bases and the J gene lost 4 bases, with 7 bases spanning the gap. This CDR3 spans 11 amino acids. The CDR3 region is CSAPRYNEQFF. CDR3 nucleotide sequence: TGCAGTGCGCCTAGGTACAATGAGCAGTTCTTC.

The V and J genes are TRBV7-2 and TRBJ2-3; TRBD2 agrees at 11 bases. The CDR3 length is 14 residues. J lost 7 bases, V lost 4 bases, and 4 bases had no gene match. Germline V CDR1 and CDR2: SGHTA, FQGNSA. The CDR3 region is CASSYLAGGNTQYF. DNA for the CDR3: TGTGCCAGCAGCTATCTAGCGGGAGGAAATACGCAGTATTTT.

The CDR3: CASSPLRNIQYF. CDR3 nucleotide sequence: TGTGCCAGCAGTCCCCTAAGAAACATTCAGTACTTC. The V call is TRBV6-5, the J call TRBJ2-4; D remains ambiguous. Trimming took 5 bases from V and 6 from J, leaving 8 bases between them. CDR3 length: 12 residues. Germline-derived CDR1 and CDR2 are MNHEY and SVGAGI.

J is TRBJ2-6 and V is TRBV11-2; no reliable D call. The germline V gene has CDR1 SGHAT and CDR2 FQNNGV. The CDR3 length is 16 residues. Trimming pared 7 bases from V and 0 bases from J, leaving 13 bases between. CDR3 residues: CASTITRPSGANVLTF. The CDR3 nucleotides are TGTGCCAGCACCATTACACGTCCCTCTGGGGCCAACGTCCTGACTTTC.

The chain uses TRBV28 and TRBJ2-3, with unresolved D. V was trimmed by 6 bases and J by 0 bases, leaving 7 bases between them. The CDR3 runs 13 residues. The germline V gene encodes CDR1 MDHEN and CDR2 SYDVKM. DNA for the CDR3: TGTGCCAGCAGGGACCCTAGCACAGATACGCAGTATTTT. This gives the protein CASRDPSTDTQYF.

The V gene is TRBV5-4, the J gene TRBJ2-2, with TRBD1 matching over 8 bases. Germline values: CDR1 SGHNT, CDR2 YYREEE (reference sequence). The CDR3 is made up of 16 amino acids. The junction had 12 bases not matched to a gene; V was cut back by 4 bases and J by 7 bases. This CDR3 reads CASSTLDRGGYGELFF. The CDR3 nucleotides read TGTGCCAGCAGCACCCTCGACAGGGGCGGCTACGGGGAGCTGTTTTTT.

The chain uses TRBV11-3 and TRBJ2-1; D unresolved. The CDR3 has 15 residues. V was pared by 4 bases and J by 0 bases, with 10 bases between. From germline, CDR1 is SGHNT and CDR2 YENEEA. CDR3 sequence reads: CASSSGGDSYNEQFF. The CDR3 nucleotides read TGTGCCAGCAGCTCCGGCGGCGACTCCTACAATGAGCAGTTCTTC.

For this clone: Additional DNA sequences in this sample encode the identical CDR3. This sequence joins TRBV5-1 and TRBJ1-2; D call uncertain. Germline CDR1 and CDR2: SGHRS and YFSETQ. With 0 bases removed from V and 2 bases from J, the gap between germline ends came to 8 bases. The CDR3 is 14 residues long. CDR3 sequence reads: CASSLGTANYGYTF. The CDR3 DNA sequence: TGCGCCAGCAGCTTGGGGACCGCGAACTATGGCTACACCTTC.

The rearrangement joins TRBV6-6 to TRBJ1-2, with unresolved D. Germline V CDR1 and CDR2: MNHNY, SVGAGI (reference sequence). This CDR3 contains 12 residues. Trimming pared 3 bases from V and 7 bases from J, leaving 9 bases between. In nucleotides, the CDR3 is TGTGCCAGCAGTTATCGGAAAGGTGGCTACACCTTC. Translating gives CASSYRKGGYTF.

The CDR3 spells CSASVGYGYTF. The CDR3 DNA is TGCAGTGCTAGTGTCGGGTATGGCTACACCTTC. The chain carries TRBV20-1 and TRBJ1-2; D remains unclear. This CDR3 has 11 residues. Germline V gene lookup returns CDR1 DFQATT and CDR2 SNEGSKA (reference sequence). Deletions cut 3 bases from V and 5 bases from J, with 7 bases between.

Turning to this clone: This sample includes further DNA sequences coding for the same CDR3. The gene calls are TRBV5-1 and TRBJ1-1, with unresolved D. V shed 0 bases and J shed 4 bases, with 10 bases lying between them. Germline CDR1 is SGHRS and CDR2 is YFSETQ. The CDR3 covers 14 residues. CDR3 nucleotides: TGCGCCAGCAGCTTGGAAGCGGGGAGCACTGAAGCTTTCTTT. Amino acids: CASSLEAGSTEAFF.

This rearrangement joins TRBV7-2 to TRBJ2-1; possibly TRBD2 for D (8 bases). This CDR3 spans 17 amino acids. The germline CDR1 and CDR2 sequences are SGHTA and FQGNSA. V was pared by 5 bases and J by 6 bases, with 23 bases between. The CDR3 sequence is CASSHRGLGRGSNEQFF. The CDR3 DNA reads TGTGCCAGCAGCCACAGGGGACTAGGTCGAGGTAGCAATGAGCAGTTCTTC.

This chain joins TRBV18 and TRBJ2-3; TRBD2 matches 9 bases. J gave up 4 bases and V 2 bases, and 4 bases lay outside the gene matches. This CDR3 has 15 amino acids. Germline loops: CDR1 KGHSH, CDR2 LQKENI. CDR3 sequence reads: CASSPAGGPADTQYF. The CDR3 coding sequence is TGTGCCAGCTCACCAGCGGGAGGGCCCGCAGATACGCAGTATTTT.

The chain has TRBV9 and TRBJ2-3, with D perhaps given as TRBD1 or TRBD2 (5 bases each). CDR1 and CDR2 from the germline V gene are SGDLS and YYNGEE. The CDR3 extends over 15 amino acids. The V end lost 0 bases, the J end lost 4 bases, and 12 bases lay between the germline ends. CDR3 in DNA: TGTGCCAGCAGCGTAGTCGGGACCGTCCCAGATACGCAGTATTTT. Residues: CASSVVGTVPDTQYF.

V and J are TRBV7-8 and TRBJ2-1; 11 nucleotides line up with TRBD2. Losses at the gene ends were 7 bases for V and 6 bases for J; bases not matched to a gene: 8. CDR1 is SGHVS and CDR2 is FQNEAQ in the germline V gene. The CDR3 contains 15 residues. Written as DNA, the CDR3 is TGTGCCAGCACGGGCCGACTAGCGGGGACCAATGAGCAGTTCTTC. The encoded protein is CASTGRLAGTNEQFF.

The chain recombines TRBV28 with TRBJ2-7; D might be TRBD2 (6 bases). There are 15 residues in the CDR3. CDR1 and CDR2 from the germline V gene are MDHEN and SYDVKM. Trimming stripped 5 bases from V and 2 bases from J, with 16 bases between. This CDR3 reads CASSQGLPGTYEQYF. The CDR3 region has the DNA TGTGCCAGCAGTCAGGGACTCCCTGGGACCTACGAGCAGTACTTC.

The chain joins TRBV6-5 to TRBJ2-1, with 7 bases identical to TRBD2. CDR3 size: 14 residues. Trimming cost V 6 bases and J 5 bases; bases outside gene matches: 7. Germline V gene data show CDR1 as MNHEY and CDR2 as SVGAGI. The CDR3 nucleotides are TGTGCCAGCAGACCCAGCGGGACTCACAATGAGCAGTTCTTC. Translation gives CASRPSGTHNEQFF.

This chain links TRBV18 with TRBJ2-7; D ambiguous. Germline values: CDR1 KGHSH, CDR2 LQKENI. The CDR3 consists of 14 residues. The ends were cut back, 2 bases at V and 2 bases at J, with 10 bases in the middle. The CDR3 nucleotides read TGTGCCAGCTCACCATTTCGCGGAACCTACGAGCAGTACTTC. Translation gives CASSPFRGTYEQYF. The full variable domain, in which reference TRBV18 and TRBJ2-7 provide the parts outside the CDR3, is NAGVMQNPRHLVRRRGQEARLRCSPMKGHSHVYWYRQLPEEGLKFMVYLQKENIIDESGMPKERFSAEFPKEGPSILRIQQVVRGDSAAYFCASSPFRGTYEQYFGPGTRLTVT.

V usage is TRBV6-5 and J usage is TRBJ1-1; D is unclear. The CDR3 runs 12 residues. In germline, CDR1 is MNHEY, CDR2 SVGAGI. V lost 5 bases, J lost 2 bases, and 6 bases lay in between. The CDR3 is CASSRSNTEAFF. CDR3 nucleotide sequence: TGTGCCAGCAGTCGGAGCAACACTGAAGCTTTCTTT.

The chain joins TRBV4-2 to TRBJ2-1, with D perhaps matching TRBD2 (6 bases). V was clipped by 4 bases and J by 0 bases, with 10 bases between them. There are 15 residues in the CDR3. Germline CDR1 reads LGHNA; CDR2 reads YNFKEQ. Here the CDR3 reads CASSPGLSSYNEQFF. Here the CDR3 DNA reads TGTGCCAGCAGCCCGGGACTGAGCTCCTACAATGAGCAGTTCTTC.